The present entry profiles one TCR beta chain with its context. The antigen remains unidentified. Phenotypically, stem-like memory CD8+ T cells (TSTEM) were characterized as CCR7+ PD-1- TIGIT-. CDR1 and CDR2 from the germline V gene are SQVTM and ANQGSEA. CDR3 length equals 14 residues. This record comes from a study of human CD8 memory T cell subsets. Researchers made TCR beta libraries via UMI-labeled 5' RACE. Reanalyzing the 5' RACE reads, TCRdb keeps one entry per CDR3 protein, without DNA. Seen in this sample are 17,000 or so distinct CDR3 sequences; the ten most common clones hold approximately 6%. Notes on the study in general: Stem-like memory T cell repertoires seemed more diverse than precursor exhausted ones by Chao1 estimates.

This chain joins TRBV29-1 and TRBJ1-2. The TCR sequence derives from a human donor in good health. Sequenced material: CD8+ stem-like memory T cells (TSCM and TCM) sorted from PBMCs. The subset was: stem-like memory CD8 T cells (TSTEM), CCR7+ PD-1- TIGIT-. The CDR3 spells CSVEVPGIDYGYTF.